These 26 T cell receptor beta chains were sequenced from one sample in a study of CD8+CD57+ T cells in acquired aplastic anemia. Profiling of TCR beta VDJ combinations and CDR3 sequences used genomic DNA as template. TCRdb itself ran the reads through MiXCR, one entry per CDR3 protein. The repertoire holds hundreds of thousands of distinct CDR3 sequences, with 65% to 80% as singletons. Sequencing was carried out using sorted CD4+, CD8+, or CD8+CD57+ T cells (not recorded which) from PBMCs. These receptors were collected from a human donor in good health, serving as a control.

The chain couples TRBV10-3 to TRBJ1-6; D gene unclear. The V end lost 3 bases, the J end lost 3 bases, and 3 bases lay between the germline ends. Germline-derived CDR1 and CDR2 are ENHRY and SYGVKD. The CDR3 extends over 13 amino acids. The CDR3 here is CAISDSYNSPLHF. DNA of the CDR3: TGTGCCATCAGTGACAGCTATAATTCACCCCTCCACTTT.

This clonotype was seen only once. The V gene is TRBV11-2, the J gene TRBJ1-5; the D is unclear. The CDR3 covers 13 residues. Germline V gives CDR1 SGHAT, CDR2 FQNNGV. V was clipped by 1 base and J by 8 bases, with 9 bases between them. This CDR3 reads CASSLGIAEPQHF. The CDR3 DNA reads TGTGCCAGCAGCTTAGGCATTGCGGAGCCCCAGCATTTT.

This clonotype came up once. The chain joins TRBV10-3 to TRBJ2-1; the match to TRBD2 covers 8 bases. The ends lost 0 bases at V and 7 bases at J; junction bases unmatched: 17. The germline V gene encodes CDR1 ENHRY and CDR2 SYGVKD. The CDR3 is made up of 19 amino acids. The CDR3 sequence is CAISESGTIGGGLGNEQFF. Written as DNA, the CDR3 is TGTGCCATCAGTGAGTCGGGGACTATCGGGGGGGGGTTGGGAAATGAGCAGTTCTTC.

The rearrangement joins TRBV7-9 to TRBJ2-4, with 7 bases lining up with TRBD2. The CDR3 extends over 15 amino acids. Germline loops: CDR1 SEHNR, CDR2 FQNEAQ (reference sequence). With 5 bases clipped from V and 16 bases from J, the junction kept 20 bases outside the gene matches. The CDR3 DNA sequence: TGTGCCAGCAGCGCGGGGGAGGCCCCCAAAATCAGTCCATACTTC. This codes for CASSAGEAPKISPYF.

Many counts were recorded for this clonotype. V is TRBV18 and J is TRBJ1-3; D is unclear. Germline CDR1 is KGHSH and CDR2 is LQKENI. V shed 6 bases and J shed 0 bases, with 12 bases lying between them. The CDR3 totals 15 residues. CDR3 bases: TGTGCCAGCTCGTCCACTGTGGTCTCTGGAAACACCATATATTTT. It translates to CASSSTVVSGNTIYF.

CDR3 protein: CASSLDLQGTRYQETQYF. The CDR3 nucleotides read TGTGCCAGCAGCTTAGACCTACAGGGTACCCGTTACCAAGAGACCCAGTACTTC. The chain couples TRBV7-9 to TRBJ2-5, with D possibly TRBD1 on 6 matching bases. CDR3 size: 18 residues. CDR1 is SEHNR, CDR2 FQNEAQ, per germline (reference sequence). V was shortened by 1 base and J by 0 bases, with 18 bases between the two germline ends.

This clonotype was detected ten times or more. V and J are TRBV6-1 and TRBJ2-7, with 9 positions matching TRBD2. CDR1 is MNHNS and CDR2 is SASEGT in the germline V gene. V shed 4 bases, J shed 3 bases, and the junction held 7 bases outside the gene matches. The CDR3 contains 15 residues. CDR3 region: CASSVGLAGFYEQYF. The CDR3 bases are TGTGCCAGCAGTGTAGGGCTAGCGGGGTTCTACGAGCAGTACTTC.

Concerning this clonotype itself: At one end the junction does not follow the germline gene, possibly because of a read error. This chain links TRBV19 with TRBJ2-7, with 9 bases fitting TRBD1. Per germline, CDR1 LNHDA and CDR2 SQIVND (reference sequence). CDR3 length equals 16 residues. The CDR3 protein is CASIVEQGAYSYNEQF. CDR3 nucleotides: TGTGCCAGCATCGTAGAACAGGGGGCGTACTCCTACAATGAGCAGTTC.

This clonotype was observed once. This may be a read error: a much more frequent sequence differs by one nucleotide. This chain links TRBV2 with TRBJ2-1, with TRBD2 identical over 12 bases. CDR3 length equals 15 residues. The ends lost 6 bases at V and 8 bases at J; junction bases unmatched: 8. Germline lookup yields CDR1 SNHLY and CDR2 FYNNEI. As DNA, the CDR3 is TGTGCCAGCAGCCGACCTAGCGGGGGGGCCTATGAGCAGTTCTTC. Translating it yields CASSRPSGGAYEQFF.

This clonotype is a singleton in its sample. The chain has TRBV20-1 and TRBJ1-5, with D unresolved. The CDR3 loop spans 15 amino acids. V lost 4 bases and J 7 bases, leaving 20 bases between the germline ends. Looked up from germline, CDR1 is DFQATT and CDR2 is SNEGSKA (reference sequence). The CDR3 spells CSATPTQIHRQPQHF. The CDR3 DNA reads as TGCAGTGCTACCCCCACCCAGATCCACCGCCAGCCCCAGCATTTT.

With regard to this clonotype: A much larger clonotype is one base distant, so this may be a read error. The chain joins TRBV2 to TRBJ2-2, with a weak D call TRBD2 (6 bases). CDR3 length: 17 residues. In germline, CDR1 is SNHLY, CDR2 FYNNEI. The CDR3: CASGQSSAGIPTGELSF. The DNA of the CDR3 is TGTGCCAGTGGACAATCCTCCGCGGGGATACCCACCGGGGAGCTGTCTTTT.

The chain joins TRBV7-9 to TRBJ2-5; 7 bases are shared with TRBD2. In germline, CDR1 is SEHNR, CDR2 FQNEAQ (reference sequence). The V gene end was trimmed by 3 bases and the J gene end by 5 bases; junction bases not matched to a gene: 12. This CDR3 comprises 16 residues. In DNA, the CDR3 is TGTGCCAGCAGCTTGCCCCGGAGGACCGGGGGGGAGACCCAGTACTTC. Residues: CASSLPRRTGGETQYF.

This clonotype appeared many times. The rearrangement links TRBV4-3 to TRBJ1-6; D gene unclear. Germline V gene lookup returns CDR1 LGHNA and CDR2 YSLEER. V lost 3 bases and J 9 bases, leaving 21 bases between the germline ends. There are 17 residues in the CDR3. The DNA of the CDR3 is TGCGCCAGCAGCCAGTCAAACACTCGGGTATACAGTTCACCCCTCCACTTT. It is translated as CASSQSNTRVYSSPLHF.

The V call is TRBV12-3 or TRBV12-4, the J call TRBJ1-2, with 8 bases fitting TRBD1. The junction had 6 bases not matched to a gene; V was cut back by 7 bases and J by 5 bases. The CDR3 has 13 amino acids. Here the CDR3 DNA reads TGTGCCAGCACTTTGGGACAGGATTATGGCTACACCTTC. It is translated as CASTLGQDYGYTF.

Regarding this clonotype: A junction end diverges from the germline sequence, so it may reflect a read error. The chain carries TRBV7-8 and TRBJ1-4; perhaps TRBD1 as D (5 bases). CDR1 is SGHVS, CDR2 FQNEAQ, per germline. The CDR3 is 14 residues long. This CDR3 reads CASRIGGAGETQYF. The CDR3 bases are TGTGCCAGCAGAATTGGCGGGGCGGGGGAGACCCAGTACTTT.

There are a few counts of this clonotype. Just one base apart from a much larger clone, this may be a read error. In this CDR3 the conserved last residue, phenylalanine or tryptophan, is missing, so a read error is likely. V and J are TRBV10-2 and TRBJ2-4; 9 positions agree with TRBD1. The V segment lost 1 base and the J segment 7 bases; nucleotides outside the gene matches: 14. Germline CDR1 and CDR2: WSHSY and SAAADI. This CDR3 has 18 amino acids. The CDR3 DNA follows: TGCGCCAGCAGTGAGTTGGGTCTTCCGGGACAGGGATCGAACATTCAGTACCTC. It specifies CASSELGLPGQGSNIQYL.

This clonotype was seen just once. CDR3 loop: CASSLRFCGYTF. CDR3 in DNA: TGTGCCAGCAGCTTGAGGTTTTGTGGCTACACCTTC. The chain uses TRBV7-6 and TRBJ1-2; D ambiguous. Between the trimmed V and J ends, which lost 3 bases and 7 bases, there was a span of 9 bases. CDR3 length: 12 amino acids. Looked up from germline, CDR1 is SGHVS and CDR2 is FNYEAQ.

For this clonotype: At one boundary the junction diverges from the germline segment, which might be a read error. V is TRBV7-7 and J is TRBJ2-1, with 8 bases fitting TRBD1. The length of the CDR3 is 18 residues. Germline loops: CDR1 SSHAT, CDR2 FNYEAQ (reference sequence). The chain's CDR3 is CASSLVPRQGARGNEQFF. DNA of the CDR3: TGCGCCAGCAGCCTAGTACCACGTCAGGGGGCGCGGGGCAATGAGCAGTTCTTC.

The chain has TRBV7-2 and TRBJ1-2; 7 bases are shared with TRBD1. Germline lookup yields CDR1 SGHTA and CDR2 FQGNSA. The CDR3 sequence is 17 residues long. The ends lost 2 bases at V and 7 bases at J; junction bases unmatched: 16. CDR3 residues: CASSLQGGPQQFGGYTF. Here the CDR3 DNA reads TGTGCCAGCAGCTTACAGGGGGGTCCCCAGCAATTTGGTGGCTACACCTTC.

As for this clonotype: A much larger clonotype is one base distant, so this may be a read error. The chain couples TRBV13 to TRBJ2-1; D possibly corresponds to TRBD1 (5 bases). Deletions cut 6 bases from V and 2 bases from J, with 11 bases between. Germline lookup yields CDR1 PRHDT and CDR2 FYEKMQ (reference sequence). This CDR3 spans 14 amino acids. The CDR3 sequence is CASRRGTAYNEQFF. The CDR3 DNA follows: TGTGCCAGCAGAAGGGGCACGGCCTACAATGAGCAGTTCTTC.

This clonotype was observed once. The chain joins TRBV5-1 to TRBJ1-2; TRBD1 matches at 8 bases. The junction had 7 bases not matched to a gene; V was cut back by 2 bases and J by 10 bases. Germline CDR1 SGHRS, CDR2 YFSETQ. The CDR3 contains 13 residues. CDR3 in amino acids: CASSLGQGYTYTF. CDR3 sequence (DNA): TGCGCCAGCAGCTTAGGACAGGGTTATACCTACACCTTC.

The CDR3 loop is CASSRSEITNYGYTF. Written as DNA, the CDR3 is TGTGCCAGCAGCAGGTCGGAAATCACTAACTATGGCTACACCTTC. J is TRBJ1-2 and V is TRBV7-3; D gene ambiguous. V was trimmed by 5 bases and J by 0 bases, leaving 13 bases between them. The V gene's germline CDR1 is SGHTA and CDR2 FQGTGA. The length of the CDR3 is 15 residues. Full variable domain (outside the CDR3, taken from reference TRBV7-3 and TRBJ1-2): GAGVSQTPSNKVTEKGKYVELRCDPISGHTALYWYRQSLGQGPEFLIYFQGTGAADDSGLPNDRFFAVRPEGSVSTLKIQRTERGDSAVYLCASSRSEITNYGYTFGSGTRLTVV.

As for this clonotype: The junction departs from germline at one end; a sequencing error may be responsible. V gene TRBV5-1 combines with J gene TRBJ1-2; D remains ambiguous. The germline gives CDR1 SGHRS, CDR2 YFSETQ. The CDR3 sequence is 14 residues long. DNA for the CDR3: TGTGCCAGCAGCTTGGAAGCAGCACACCATGGCTACACCTTC. Translation gives CASSLEAAHHGYTF. Full variable domain (outside the CDR3, taken from reference TRBV5-1 and TRBJ1-2): KAGVTQTPRYLIKTRGQQVTLSCSPISGHRSVSWYQQTPGQGLQFLFEYFSETQRNKGNFPGRFSGRQFSNSRSEMNVSTLELGDSALYLCASSLEAAHHGYTFGSGTRLTVV.

In regard to this clonotype: A junction end diverges from the germline sequence, so it may reflect a read error. The gene calls are TRBV19 and TRBJ1-2; D remains ambiguous. This CDR3 region has 14 residues. In germline, CDR1 is LNHDA, CDR2 SQIVND (reference sequence). The CDR3 here is CASSTRAASYGYTF. The CDR3 DNA reads TGTGCCAGCAGTACCCGGGCGGCGAGCTATGGCTACACCTTC.

Points on this clonotype: A read error may explain this, as a much larger clone is one base away. The rearrangement joins TRBV11-2 to TRBJ1-5; D gene unclear. TRBJ2-3 explains the end of the DNA better; the J call may be wrong. The CDR3 spans 14 residues. Germline CDR1 SGHAT, CDR2 FQNNGV. The DNA for the CDR3 is TGTGCCAGCAGCTTAGAAGGGTTCAATCAGCCCCAGTATTTT. It translates to CASSLEGFNQPQYF.

In regard to this clonotype: Relative to the germline gene, one junction end is altered; a read error may explain this. This sequence joins TRBV24-1 and TRBJ2-2; tentatively, D is TRBD1 (6 bases). The V gene's germline CDR1 is KGHDR and CDR2 SFDVKD. The CDR3 is 14 residues long. As DNA, the CDR3 is TGTGCCAGCAGTTATACAGGGAGCACCGGGGAGCTGTTTTTT. It yields the protein CASSYTGSTGELFF.